These 10 T cell receptor beta chains were all obtained from the same sample, sequenced in a study of beta chain features in type 1 diabetes. Findings and caveats of the study: When Type 1 diabetes patients were examined, their TCRB CDR3s proved moderately but significantly shorter in all four CD4+ subsets.

Every isolated RNA sample was fully reverse transcribed, so sequencing captured expressed TCRB transcripts. Sequencing used immunoSEQ multiplex PCR; TCRdb keeps in-frame clones, though not all of them. The repertoire holds under 850,000 clones, with under 15% as singletons. The antigens for these receptors are not known. Sequencing input: naive CD4+ T cells from blood. These receptor sequences come from a man younger than 35 with type 1 diabetes.

V and J are TRBV7-9 and TRBJ1-6; 9 nucleotides align to TRBD1. Germline CDR1 and CDR2: SEHNR and FQNEAQ (reference sequence). V lost 2 bases and J lost 1; bases outside the gene matches: 6. The CDR3 covers 18 residues. The CDR3 loop is CASSLSGTGKSYNSPLHF. CDR3 coding DNA: TGTGCCAGCAGCTTATCAGGGACAGGGAAATCCTATAATTCACCCCTCCACTTT.

V gene TRBV10-2 combines with J gene TRBJ2-7, with 8 bases fitting TRBD1. The CDR3 is 15 amino acids. J gave up 0 bases and V 7 bases, and 8 bases lay outside the gene matches. CDR1 is WSHSY and CDR2 is SAAADI in the germline V gene. This CDR3 reads CASIDRQGISYEQYF. The DNA of the CDR3 is TGCGCCAGCATTGATAGACAGGGGATCTCCTACGAGCAGTACTTC.

This chain links TRBV2 with TRBJ2-1, with D perhaps TRBD1 (6 bases). V gave up 6 bases and J gave up 11 bases, with 14 bases separating them. The germline CDR1 and CDR2 sequences are SNHLY and FYNNEI. CDR3 length: 12 residues. The CDR3: CASRATGLKQFF. CDR3 DNA sequence: TGTGCCAGCAGGGCCACAGGGCTGAAGCAGTTCTTC.

Only a few counts were recorded for this clone. This rearrangement joins TRBV27 to TRBJ1-2; TRBD1 might be the D (5 bases). V lost 6 bases and J 4 bases, leaving 15 bases between the germline ends. In germline, CDR1 is MNHEY, CDR2 SMNVEV (reference sequence). The CDR3 spans 14 residues. CDR3 coding DNA: TGTGCCAGCAGCCGATACCGGGACGGCTATGGCTACACCTTC. It is translated as CASSRYRDGYGYTF.

There are a few counts of this clone. This chain joins TRBV2 and TRBJ1-5; D is perhaps TRBD1 (5 bases). The CDR3 consists of 13 residues. Germline CDR1 and CDR2: SNHLY and FYNNEI. Trimming took off 3 bases at V and 7 bases at J, with 10 bases between the two ends. The CDR3 bases are TGTGCCAGCAGTGACCAGGGCTGGCAGCCCCAGCATTTT. It yields the protein CASSDQGWQPQHF.

The chain joins TRBV5-4 to TRBJ2-2; D not resolved. CDR1 and CDR2 (germline): SGHNT, YYREEE (reference sequence). The CDR3 totals 13 residues. Deletions cut 6 bases from V and 6 bases from J, with 12 bases between. CDR3 DNA sequence: TGTGCCAGCATGCCTGACCGGGCCGGGGAGCTGTTTTTT. This sequence encodes CASMPDRAGELFF. Full variable domain (missing parts from reference TRBV5-4 and TRBJ2-2): ETGVTQSPTHLIKTRGQQVTLRCSSQSGHNTVSWYQQALGQGPQFIFQYYREEENGRGNFPPRFSGLQFPNYSSELNVNALELDDSALYLCASMPDRAGELFFGEGSRLTVL.

A few counts support this clone. J is TRBJ1-1 and V is TRBV29-1, with a possible D match to TRBD1 (5 bases). Germline V gene sequence: CDR1 SQVTM, CDR2 ANQGSEA. Trimming shortened V by 6 bases and J by 7 bases, and 21 bases separated the two germline ends. The CDR3 runs 14 residues. The CDR3 is CSVVTRDPQSEAFF. Written as DNA, the CDR3 is TGCAGCGTCGTAACCCGGGACCCCCAAAGTGAAGCTTTCTTT.

The chain has TRBV6-5 and TRBJ1-2; TRBD1 aligns across 7 bases. Germline trimming cut 0 bases from V and 8 bases from J; bases unmatched to any gene: 6. This CDR3 is built from 14 residues. The germline CDR1 and CDR2 sequences are MNHEY and SVGAGI. The CDR3, as DNA: TGTGCCAGCAGTTACTCACAGGGGTATTGGGGCTACACCTTC. Its translation: CASSYSQGYWGYTF.

The chain joins TRBV5-1 to TRBJ2-7; 7 bases align to TRBD1. The CDR3 consists of 13 residues. Trimming at V came to 5 bases and at J to 3 bases, leaving 5 bases not matched to a gene. CDR1 SGHRS and CDR2 YFSETQ come from the germline V gene. This chain's CDR3 is CASRYGTDYEQYF. As DNA, the CDR3 is TGCGCCAGCAGATATGGGACAGACTACGAGCAGTACTTC.

The rearrangement uses TRBV30 and TRBJ1-5; D is undetermined. Trimming took 5 bases from V and 3 from J, leaving 14 bases between them. Germline CDR1 and CDR2: GTSNPN and SVGIG (reference sequence). There are 14 residues in the CDR3. Written as DNA, the CDR3 is TGTGCCTGGGCCGAGGGCGAATTCAATCAGCCCCAGCATTTT. It encodes CAWAEGEFNQPQHF. The full variable domain, in which reference TRBV30 and TRBJ1-5 provide the parts outside the CDR3, is SQTIHQWPATLVQPVGSPLSLECTVEGTSNPNLYWYRQAAGRGLQLLFYSVGIGQISSEVPQNLSASRPQDRQFILSSKKLLLSDSGFYLCAWAEGEFNQPQHFGDGTRLSIL.